This record looks at one T cell receptor beta chain sequence and its context. In the authors' methods: The assay estimated nucleated cells by amplifying reference gene primers. Assay used: immunoSEQ multiplex PCR; TCRdb lists only in-frame clones, some missing. That table furnishes V, J and clone size, whereas the DNA furnished D and trimming. The table lists about 200,000 clones, around 81% of them singletons. This CDR3 is 20 amino acids long. Trimming removed 2 bases from V and 0 bases from J; junction bases left unmatched: 11. This specimen belongs to a study of blood T cell repertoires in COVID-19. Study summary: Both acute and convalescent COVID-19 samples were obtained from the United States, Italy and Spain. From T cells, B-cell-depleted T cells, or PBMCs came the material, which was cDNA or gDNA.

Patients of the Seattle cohort, enrolled during active infection, were followed longitudinally. This clonotype originated in a man aged 55 to 70 with COVID-19, enrolled during active disease. The chain combines TRBV23-1 with TRBJ2-1; 12 positions match TRBD1. TRBV23-1 is classed as an ORF, of uncertain function. Material: peripheral blood. The CDR3 DNA is TGCGCCAGCAGTCAACCTCCGGGACAGGGGGCTGAACCCTCCTACAATGAGCAGTTCTTC. Protein product: CASSQPPGQGAEPSYNEQFF.